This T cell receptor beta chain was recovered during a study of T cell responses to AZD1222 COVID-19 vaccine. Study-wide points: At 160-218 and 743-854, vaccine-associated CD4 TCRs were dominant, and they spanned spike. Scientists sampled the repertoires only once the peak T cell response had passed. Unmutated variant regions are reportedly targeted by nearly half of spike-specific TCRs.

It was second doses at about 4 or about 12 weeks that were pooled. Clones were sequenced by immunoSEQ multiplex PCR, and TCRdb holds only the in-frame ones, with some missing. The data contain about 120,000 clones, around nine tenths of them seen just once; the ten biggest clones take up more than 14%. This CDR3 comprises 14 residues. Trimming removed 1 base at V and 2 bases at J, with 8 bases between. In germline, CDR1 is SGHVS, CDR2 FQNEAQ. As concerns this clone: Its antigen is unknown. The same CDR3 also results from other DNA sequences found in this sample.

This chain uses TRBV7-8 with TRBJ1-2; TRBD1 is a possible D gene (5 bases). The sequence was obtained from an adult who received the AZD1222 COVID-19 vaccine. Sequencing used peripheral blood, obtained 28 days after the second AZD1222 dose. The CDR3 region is CASSLGGGNYGYTF. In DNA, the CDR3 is TGTGCCAGCAGCTTAGGTGGGGGAAACTATGGCTACACCTTC.